This TCR beta chain was captured by sequencing in a study of T cell repertoires in cytomegalovirus infection. Study-level findings and limits: The cumulative frequency of public TCR beta families distinguished individuals who carried CMV together with the relevant HLA. HLA-C-restricted, CMV-specific TCR beta clonotypes were dominant ex vivo.

TCRdb called the reads again in MiXCR, with one record for every CDR3 protein. The sample includes a few hundred thousand distinct CDR3 sequences, roughly an eighth of them seen just once. The CDR3 consists of 15 residues. The V end was cut by 1 base, the J end by 3 bases, with 13 bases between. Per germline, CDR1 SEHNR and CDR2 FQNEAQ (reference sequence). Note on this clonotype: Its antigen is undetermined.

Sequencing was carried out using PBMCs. The J gene is TRBJ2-7, the V gene TRBV7-9; D may be TRBD1 or TRBD2 (7 bases each). This receptor was obtained from a human donor in good health (CMV status not recorded). Some clones in this sample may be carry-over from other donors' samples. The CDR3 bases are TGTGCCAGCAGCTTAGGGGGGGGACAGCTCTACGAGCAGTACTTC. As protein: CASSLGGGQLYEQYF. Combining the CDR3 with reference TRBV7-9 and TRBJ2-7 gives the whole variable domain DTGVSQNPRHKITKRGQNVTFRCDPISEHNRLYWYRQTLGQGPEFLTYFQNEAQLEKSRLLSDRFSAERPKGSFSTLEIQRTEQGDSAMYLCASSLGGGQLYEQYFGPGTRLTVT.